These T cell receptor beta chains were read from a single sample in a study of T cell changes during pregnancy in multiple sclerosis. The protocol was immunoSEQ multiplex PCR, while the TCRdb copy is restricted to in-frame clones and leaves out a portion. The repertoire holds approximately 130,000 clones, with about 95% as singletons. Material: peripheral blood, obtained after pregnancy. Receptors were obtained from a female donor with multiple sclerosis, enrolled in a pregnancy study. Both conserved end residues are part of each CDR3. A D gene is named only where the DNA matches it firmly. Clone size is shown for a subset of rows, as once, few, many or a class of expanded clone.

CASSALQGSYEQYF	TGTGCCAGTAGTGCTTTACAGGGGTCCTACGAGCAGTACTTC	NA	TRBV19	TRBJ2-7	TRBD1
CSARLAGEFF	TGCAGTGCTCGACTAGCGGGAGAGTTCTTC	NA	TRBV20-1	TRBJ2-1	TRBD2
CASRNRFPKTGELFF	TGTGCCAGCAGAAACAGGTTCCCTAAGACCGGGGAGCTGTTTTTT	NA	TRBV6-5	TRBJ2-2	NA
CASSTRPGEPYEQYF	TGTGCCAGCAGCACACGGCCGGGAGAACCCTACGAGCAGTACTTC	NA	TRBV7-6	TRBJ2-7	NA
CASSLSLGGNEQFF	TGTGCCAGCAGTTTATCTCTCGGGGGGAATGAGCAGTTCTTC	NA	TRBV28	TRBJ2-1	TRBD2
CASSLGRPNYEQYF	TGTGCCAGCAGCTTGGGGCGGCCAAACTACGAGCAGTACTTC	NA	TRBV5-6	TRBJ2-7	NA
CASGCGAGVDTQYF	TGTGCTAGTGGTTGCGGGGCGGGGGTAGATACGCAGTATTTT	NA	TRBV12-5	TRBJ2-3	TRBD2
CASSAGTGDGYTF	TGTGCCAGCAGTGCCGGGACAGGGGATGGCTACACCTTC	NA	TRBV25-1	TRBJ1-2	TRBD1
CASSVSGTAYNEQFF	TGTGCCAGCAGTGTTAGCGGGACCGCGTACAATGAGCAGTTCTTC	NA	TRBV28	TRBJ2-1	TRBD2
CASSERETQYF	TGTGCCAGCAGTGAACGGGAGACCCAGTACTTC	NA	TRBV2	TRBJ2-5	NA
CASRTTGTNYGYTF	TGTGCCAGCAGAACCACAGGGACTAACTATGGCTACACCTTC	once	TRBV6-1	TRBJ1-2	NA
CASSVSTGGGEKLFF	TGTGCCAGCAGTGTATCGACAGGGGGTGGTGAAAAACTGTTTTTT	NA	TRBV6-1	TRBJ1-4	TRBD1
CSASPVETQYF	TGCAGTGCTAGCCCAGTAGAGACCCAGTACTTC	NA	TRBV20-1	TRBJ2-5	NA
CASSTKSMGLSSYEQYF	TGTGCCAGCAGCACCAAATCCATGGGACTGAGCTCCTACGAGCAGTACTTC	NA	TRBV5-4	TRBJ2-7	NA
CASSLRTWDYEQYF	TGTGCCAGCAGCTTACGGACATGGGACTACGAGCAGTACTTC	once	TRBV7-2	TRBJ2-7	NA
CSVETFSYEQYF	TGCAGCGTTGAAACATTCTCCTACGAGCAGTACTTC	few	TRBV29-1	TRBJ2-7	NA
CASSLDLLDRYWNTEAFF	TGTGCCAGCAGCTTAGATCTCTTGGACAGATACTGGAACACTGAAGCTTTCTTT	once	TRBV7-9	TRBJ1-1	NA
CASSIYGTGTTGELFF	TGTGCCAGTAGTATTTACGGGACAGGGACAACCGGGGAGCTGTTTTTT	NA	TRBV19	TRBJ2-2	TRBD1
CASSYGTSGSYEQYF	TGTGCCAGCAGCTACGGGACTAGCGGGAGCTACGAGCAGTACTTC	NA	TRBV27	TRBJ2-7	TRBD2
CATSRVNLAGSSYGYTF	TGTGCCACCAGCAGAGTTAATCTGGCAGGTTCCTCCTATGGCTACACCTTC	NA	TRBV15	TRBJ1-2	NA
CASSPGRDYEQYF	TGTGCCAGCAGCCCCGGCAGGGACTACGAGCAGTACTTC	NA	TRBV28	TRBJ2-7	NA
CAWSRDFAPDGYTF	TGTGCCTGGTCCCGGGACTTTGCTCCGGATGGCTACACCTTC	once	TRBV30	TRBJ1-2	NA